This TCR beta chain was recovered during a study of blood T cell repertoires in COVID-19. How the authors handled the data: The authors estimated nucleated cell counts from reference gene primer amplification. TCRdb keeps only in-frame clones here, not all; method: immunoSEQ multiplex PCR. V and J calls and clone size are as listed in that table; D and trimming were resolved from the DNA. The sample consists of about 300,000 clones, roughly 90% of them appearing once. This receptor was obtained from a woman aged 50 to 60 who had been exposed to COVID-19. The source material was PBMCs or T cells enriched from blood (not recorded which).

The CDR3 spells CASSGDTGGLFF. As DNA, the CDR3 is TGTGCCAGCAGCGGCGACACCGGAGGACTGTTTTTT. This chain links TRBV9 with TRBJ1-4; no firm D call. Germline CDR1 SGDLS, CDR2 YYNGEE. Trimming pared 3 bases from V and 13 bases from J, leaving 13 bases between. The CDR3 totals 12 residues.